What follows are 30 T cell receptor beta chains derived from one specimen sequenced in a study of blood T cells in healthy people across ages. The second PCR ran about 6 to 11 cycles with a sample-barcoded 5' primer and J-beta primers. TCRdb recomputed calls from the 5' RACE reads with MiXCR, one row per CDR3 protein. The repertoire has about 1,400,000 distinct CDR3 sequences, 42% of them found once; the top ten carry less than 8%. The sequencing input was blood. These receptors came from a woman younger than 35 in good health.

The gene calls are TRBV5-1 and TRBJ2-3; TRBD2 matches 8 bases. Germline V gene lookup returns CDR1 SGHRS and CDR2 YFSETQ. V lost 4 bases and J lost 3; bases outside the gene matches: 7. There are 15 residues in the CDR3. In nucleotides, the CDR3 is TGCGCCAGCAGCCTGGAAATAGCGGGGACAGATACGCAGTATTTT. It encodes CASSLEIAGTDTQYF.

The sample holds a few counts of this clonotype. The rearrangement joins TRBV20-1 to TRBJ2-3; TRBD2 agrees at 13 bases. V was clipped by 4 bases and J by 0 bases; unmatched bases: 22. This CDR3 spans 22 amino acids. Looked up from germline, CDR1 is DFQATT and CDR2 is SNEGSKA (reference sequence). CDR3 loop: CSAKFIHRLAGGEGPSTDTQYF. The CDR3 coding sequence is TGCAGTGCTAAATTTATCCATCGACTAGCGGGGGGCGAGGGGCCTAGCACAGATACGCAGTATTTT.

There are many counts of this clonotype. The CDR3 spells CSVGLAGGSETQYF. The CDR3 DNA follows: TGCAGCGTTGGACTAGCGGGAGGGTCAGAGACCCAGTACTTC. V and J are TRBV29-1 and TRBJ2-5; 14 nucleotides match TRBD2. Germline V lookup: CDR1 SQVTM, CDR2 ANQGSEA. The CDR3 consists of 14 residues. V gave up 4 bases and J gave up 4 bases; unmatched junction bases: 2.

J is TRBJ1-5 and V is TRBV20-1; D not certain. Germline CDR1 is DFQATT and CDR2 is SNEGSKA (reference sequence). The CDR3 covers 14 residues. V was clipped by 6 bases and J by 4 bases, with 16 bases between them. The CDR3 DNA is TGCAGTGCAGAGGGCAGCACCTTTAATCAGCCCCAGCATTTT. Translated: CSAEGSTFNQPQHF.

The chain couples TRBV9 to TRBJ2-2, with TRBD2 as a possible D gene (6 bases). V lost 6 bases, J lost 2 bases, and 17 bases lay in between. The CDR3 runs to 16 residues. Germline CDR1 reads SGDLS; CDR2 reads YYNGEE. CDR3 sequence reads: CASTPLGTDNTGELFF. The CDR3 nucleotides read TGTGCCAGCACCCCGTTGGGGACTGACAACACCGGGGAGCTGTTTTTT.

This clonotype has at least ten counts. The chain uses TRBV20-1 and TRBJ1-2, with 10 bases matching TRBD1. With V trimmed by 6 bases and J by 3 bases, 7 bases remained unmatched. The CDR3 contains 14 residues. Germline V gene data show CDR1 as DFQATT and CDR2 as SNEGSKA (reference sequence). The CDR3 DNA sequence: TGCAGTGCCAAACCGGGACAGGGGCACTATGGCTACACCTTC. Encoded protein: CSAKPGQGHYGYTF.

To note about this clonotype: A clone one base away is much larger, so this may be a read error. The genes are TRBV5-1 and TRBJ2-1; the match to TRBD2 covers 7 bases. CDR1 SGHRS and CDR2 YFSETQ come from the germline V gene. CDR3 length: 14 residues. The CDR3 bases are TGCGCCAGCAATGGCGGGAGCTCCTGCAATGAGCAGTTCTTC. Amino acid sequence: CASNGGSSCNEQFF.

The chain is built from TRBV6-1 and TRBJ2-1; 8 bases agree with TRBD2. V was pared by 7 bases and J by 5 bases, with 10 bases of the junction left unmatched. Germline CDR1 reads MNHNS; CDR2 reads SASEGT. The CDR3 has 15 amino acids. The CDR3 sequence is CASNYGTSGHNEQFF. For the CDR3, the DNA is TGTGCCAGCAATTACGGGACTAGTGGACACAATGAGCAGTTCTTC.

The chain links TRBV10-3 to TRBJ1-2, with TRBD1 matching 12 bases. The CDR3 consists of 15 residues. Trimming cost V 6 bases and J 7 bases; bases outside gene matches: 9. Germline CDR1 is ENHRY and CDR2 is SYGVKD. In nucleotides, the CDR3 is TGTGCCATCAGCGAAGCGGGACAGGGGGCAGGTGGCTACACCTTC. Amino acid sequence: CAISEAGQGAGGYTF.

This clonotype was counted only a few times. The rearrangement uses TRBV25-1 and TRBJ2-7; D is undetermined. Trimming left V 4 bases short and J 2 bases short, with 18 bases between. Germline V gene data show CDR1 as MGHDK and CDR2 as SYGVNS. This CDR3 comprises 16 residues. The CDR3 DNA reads TGTGCCAGCAGTGTTAACCCGCCGGTTATTACCTACGAGCAGTACTTC. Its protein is CASSVNPPVITYEQYF.

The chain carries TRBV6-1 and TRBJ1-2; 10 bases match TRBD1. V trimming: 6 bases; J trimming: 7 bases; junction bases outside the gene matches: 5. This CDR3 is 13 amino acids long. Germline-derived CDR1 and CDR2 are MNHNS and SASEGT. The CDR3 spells CASSDGQGVGYTF. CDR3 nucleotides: TGTGCCAGCAGCGACGGACAGGGGGTTGGCTACACCTTC.

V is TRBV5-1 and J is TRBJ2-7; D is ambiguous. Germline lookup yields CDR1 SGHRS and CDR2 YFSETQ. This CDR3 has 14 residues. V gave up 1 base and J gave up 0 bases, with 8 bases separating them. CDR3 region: CASSLPENSYEQYF. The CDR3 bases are TGCGCCAGCAGCTTGCCTGAAAACTCCTACGAGCAGTACTTC.

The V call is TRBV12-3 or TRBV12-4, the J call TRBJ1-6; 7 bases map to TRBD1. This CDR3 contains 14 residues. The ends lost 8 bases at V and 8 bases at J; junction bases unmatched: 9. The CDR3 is CASADRATYSPLHF. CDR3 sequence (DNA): TGTGCCAGCGCCGACAGGGCGACTTATTCACCCCTCCACTTT.

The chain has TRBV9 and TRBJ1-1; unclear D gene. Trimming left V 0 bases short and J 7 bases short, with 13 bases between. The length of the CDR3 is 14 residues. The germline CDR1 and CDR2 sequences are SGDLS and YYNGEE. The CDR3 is CASSVAVGFGEAFF. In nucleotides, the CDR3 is TGTGCCAGCAGCGTAGCTGTGGGATTCGGTGAAGCTTTCTTT.

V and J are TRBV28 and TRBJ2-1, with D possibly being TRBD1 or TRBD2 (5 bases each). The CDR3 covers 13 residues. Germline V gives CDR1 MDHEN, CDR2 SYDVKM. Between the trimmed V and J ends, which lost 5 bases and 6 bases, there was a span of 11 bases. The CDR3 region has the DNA TGTGCCAGCAGTCCCGGGGCCCTCAATGAGCAGTTCTTC. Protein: CASSPGALNEQFF.

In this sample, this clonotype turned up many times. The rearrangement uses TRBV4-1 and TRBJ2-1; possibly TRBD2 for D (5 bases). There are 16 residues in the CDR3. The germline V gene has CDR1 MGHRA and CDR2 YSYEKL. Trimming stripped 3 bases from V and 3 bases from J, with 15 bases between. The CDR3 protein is CASSQAGRSDYNEQFF. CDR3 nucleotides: TGCGCCAGCAGCCAGGCAGGTCGTAGCGACTACAATGAGCAGTTCTTC.

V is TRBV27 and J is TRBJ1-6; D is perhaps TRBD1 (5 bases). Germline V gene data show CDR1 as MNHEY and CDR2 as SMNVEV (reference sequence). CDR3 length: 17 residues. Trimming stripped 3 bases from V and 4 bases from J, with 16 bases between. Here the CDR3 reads CASSLHGGGIYNSPLHF. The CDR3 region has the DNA TGTGCCAGCAGTTTGCACGGGGGAGGGATATATAATTCACCCCTCCACTTT.

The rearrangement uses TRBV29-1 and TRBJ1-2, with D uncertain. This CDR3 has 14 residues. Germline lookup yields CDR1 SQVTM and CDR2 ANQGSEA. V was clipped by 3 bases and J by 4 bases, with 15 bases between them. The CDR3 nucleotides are TGCAGCGTTGAGGGTGGTGGGAGACCCTATGGCTACACCTTC. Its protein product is CSVEGGGRPYGYTF.

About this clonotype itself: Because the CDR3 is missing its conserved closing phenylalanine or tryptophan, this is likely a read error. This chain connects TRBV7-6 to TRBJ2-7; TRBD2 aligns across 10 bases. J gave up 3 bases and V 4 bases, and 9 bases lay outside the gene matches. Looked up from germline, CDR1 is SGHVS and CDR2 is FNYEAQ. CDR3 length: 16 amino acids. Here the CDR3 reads CASSSKAGGGNYEQYS. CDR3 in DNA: TGTGCCAGCAGCTCTAAAGCGGGAGGGGGGAACTACGAGCAGTACTCC.

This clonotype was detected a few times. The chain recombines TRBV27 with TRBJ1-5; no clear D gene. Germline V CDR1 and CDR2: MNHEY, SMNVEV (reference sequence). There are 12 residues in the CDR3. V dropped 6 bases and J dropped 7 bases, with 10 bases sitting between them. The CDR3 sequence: CASRSAGQPQHF. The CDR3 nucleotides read TGTGCCAGCAGATCCGCGGGACAGCCCCAGCATTTT.

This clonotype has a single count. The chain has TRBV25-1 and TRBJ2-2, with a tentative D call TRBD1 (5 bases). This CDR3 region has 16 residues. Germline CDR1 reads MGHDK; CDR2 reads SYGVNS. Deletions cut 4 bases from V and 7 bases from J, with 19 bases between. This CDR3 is CASSVRAPGVGGELFF. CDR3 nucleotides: TGTGCCAGCAGTGTCAGGGCGCCTGGGGTTGGCGGGGAGCTGTTTTTT. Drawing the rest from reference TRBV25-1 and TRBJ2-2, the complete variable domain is EADIYQTPRYLVIGTGKKITLECSQTMGHDKMYWYQQDPGMELHLIHYSYGVNSTEKGDLSSESTVSRIRTEHFPLTLESARPSHTSQYLCASSVRAPGVGGELFFGEGSRLTVL.

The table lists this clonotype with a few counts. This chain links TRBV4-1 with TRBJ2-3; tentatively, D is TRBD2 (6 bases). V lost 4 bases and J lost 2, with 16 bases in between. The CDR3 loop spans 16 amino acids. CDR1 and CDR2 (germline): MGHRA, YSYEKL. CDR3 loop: CASSPRVSGLTDTQYF. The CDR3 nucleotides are TGCGCCAGCAGCCCTCGAGTTAGCGGCCTCACAGATACGCAGTATTTT.

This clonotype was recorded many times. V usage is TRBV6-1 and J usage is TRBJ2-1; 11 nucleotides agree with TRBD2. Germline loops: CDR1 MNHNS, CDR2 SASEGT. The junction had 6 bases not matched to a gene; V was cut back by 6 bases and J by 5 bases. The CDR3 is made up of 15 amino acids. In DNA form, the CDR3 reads TGTGCCAGCAGAACCGGGACTAGCGGACACAATGAGCAGTTCTTC. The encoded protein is CASRTGTSGHNEQFF.

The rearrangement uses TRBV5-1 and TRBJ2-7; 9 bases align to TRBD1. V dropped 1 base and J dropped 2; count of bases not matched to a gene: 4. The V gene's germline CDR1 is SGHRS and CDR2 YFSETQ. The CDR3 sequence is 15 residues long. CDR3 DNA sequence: TGCGCCAGCAGCTTGTGGGGGACAGGGCCCTACGAGCAGTACTTC. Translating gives CASSLWGTGPYEQYF.

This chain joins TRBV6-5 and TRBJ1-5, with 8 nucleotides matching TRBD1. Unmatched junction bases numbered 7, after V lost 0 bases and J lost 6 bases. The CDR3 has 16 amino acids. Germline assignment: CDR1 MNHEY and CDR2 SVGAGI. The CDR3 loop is CASSYSGTGGSQPQHF. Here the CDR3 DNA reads TGTGCCAGCAGTTACTCAGGGACAGGCGGAAGTCAGCCCCAGCATTTT.

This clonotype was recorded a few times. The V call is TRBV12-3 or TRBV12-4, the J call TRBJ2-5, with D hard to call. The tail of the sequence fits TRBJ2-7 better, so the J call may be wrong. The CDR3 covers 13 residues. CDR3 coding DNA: TGTGCCAGCAGTTTGGCAGTTTTGGACGAGCAGTACTTC. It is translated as CASSLAVLDEQYF.

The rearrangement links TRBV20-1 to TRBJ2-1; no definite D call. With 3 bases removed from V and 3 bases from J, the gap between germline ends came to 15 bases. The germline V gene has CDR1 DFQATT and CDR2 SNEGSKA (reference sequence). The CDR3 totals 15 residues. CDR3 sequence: CSARLGVLGYNEQFF. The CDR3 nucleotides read TGCAGTGCTAGGTTGGGCGTGCTGGGCTACAATGAGCAGTTCTTC.

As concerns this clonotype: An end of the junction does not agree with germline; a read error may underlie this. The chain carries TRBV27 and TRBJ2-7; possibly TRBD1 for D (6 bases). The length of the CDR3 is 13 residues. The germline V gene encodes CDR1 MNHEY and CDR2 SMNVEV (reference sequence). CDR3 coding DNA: TGTGCCAGCAGTTACGGACAGCGCTACGGGCAGTACTTC. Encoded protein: CASSYGQRYGQYF.

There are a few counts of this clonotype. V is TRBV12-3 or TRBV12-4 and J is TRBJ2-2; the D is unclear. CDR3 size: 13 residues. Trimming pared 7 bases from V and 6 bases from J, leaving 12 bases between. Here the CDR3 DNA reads TGTGCCAGCACCCCTTTCCCCGCCGGGGAGCTGTTTTTT. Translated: CASTPFPAGELFF.

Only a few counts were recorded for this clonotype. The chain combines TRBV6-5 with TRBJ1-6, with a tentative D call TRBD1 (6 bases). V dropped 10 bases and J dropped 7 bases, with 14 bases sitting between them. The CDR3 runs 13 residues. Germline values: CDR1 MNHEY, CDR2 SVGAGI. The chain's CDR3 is CATFGQLNSPLHF. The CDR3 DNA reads TGTGCCACCTTCGGACAGTTGAATTCACCCCTCCACTTT.